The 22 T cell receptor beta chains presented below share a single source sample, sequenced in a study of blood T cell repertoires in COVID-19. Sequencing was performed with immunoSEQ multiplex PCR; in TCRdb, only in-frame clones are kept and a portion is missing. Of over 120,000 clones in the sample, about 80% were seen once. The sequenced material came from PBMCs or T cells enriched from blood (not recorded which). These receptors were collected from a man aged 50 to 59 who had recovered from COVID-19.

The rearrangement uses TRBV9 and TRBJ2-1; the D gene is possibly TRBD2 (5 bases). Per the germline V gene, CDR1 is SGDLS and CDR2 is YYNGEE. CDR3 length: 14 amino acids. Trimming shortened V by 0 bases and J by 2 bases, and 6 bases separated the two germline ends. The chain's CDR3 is CASSVASTYNEQFF. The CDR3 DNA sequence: TGTGCCAGCAGCGTAGCTAGCACCTACAATGAGCAGTTCTTC.

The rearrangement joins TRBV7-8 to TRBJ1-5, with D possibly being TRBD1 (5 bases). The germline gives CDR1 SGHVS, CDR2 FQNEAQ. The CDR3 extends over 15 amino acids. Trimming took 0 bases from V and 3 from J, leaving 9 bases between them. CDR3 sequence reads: CASSLATGYNQPQHF. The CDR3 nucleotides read TGTGCCAGCAGCTTAGCAACAGGATACAATCAGCCCCAGCATTTT.

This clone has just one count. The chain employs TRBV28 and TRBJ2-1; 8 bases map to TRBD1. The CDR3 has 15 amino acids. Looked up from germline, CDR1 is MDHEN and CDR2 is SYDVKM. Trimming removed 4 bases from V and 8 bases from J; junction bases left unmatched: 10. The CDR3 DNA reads TGTGCCAGCAGTTATCCGGCAGGGGGCCGGGATGAGCAGTTCTTC. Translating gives CASSYPAGGRDEQFF.

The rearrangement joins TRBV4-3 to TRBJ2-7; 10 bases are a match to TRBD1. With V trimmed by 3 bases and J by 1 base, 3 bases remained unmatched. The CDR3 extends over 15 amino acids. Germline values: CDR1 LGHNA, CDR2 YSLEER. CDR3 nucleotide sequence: TGCGCCAGCAGCCACCGGACAGGGGGGTCCTACGAGCAGTACTTC. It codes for CASSHRTGGSYEQYF.

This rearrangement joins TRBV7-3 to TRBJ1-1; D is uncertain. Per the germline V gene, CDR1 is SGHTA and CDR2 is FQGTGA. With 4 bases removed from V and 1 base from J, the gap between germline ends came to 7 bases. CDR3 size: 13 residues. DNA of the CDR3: TGTGCCAGCAGCTCACAAAAGAACACTGAAGCTTTCTTT. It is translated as CASSSQKNTEAFF.

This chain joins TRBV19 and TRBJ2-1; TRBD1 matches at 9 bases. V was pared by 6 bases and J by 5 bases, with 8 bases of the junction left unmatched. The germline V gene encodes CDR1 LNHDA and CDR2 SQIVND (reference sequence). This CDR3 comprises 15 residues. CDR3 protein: CASRWGQGRNNEQFF. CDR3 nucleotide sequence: TGTGCCAGTAGATGGGGACAGGGTCGCAACAATGAGCAGTTCTTC.

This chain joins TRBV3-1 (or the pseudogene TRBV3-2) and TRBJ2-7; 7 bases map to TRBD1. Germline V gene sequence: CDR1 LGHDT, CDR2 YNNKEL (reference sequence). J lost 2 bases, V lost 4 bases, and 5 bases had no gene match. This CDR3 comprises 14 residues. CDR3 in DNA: TGTGCCAGCAGCCGACAGGGCGCTGCCTACGAGCAGTACTTC. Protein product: CASSRQGAAYEQYF.

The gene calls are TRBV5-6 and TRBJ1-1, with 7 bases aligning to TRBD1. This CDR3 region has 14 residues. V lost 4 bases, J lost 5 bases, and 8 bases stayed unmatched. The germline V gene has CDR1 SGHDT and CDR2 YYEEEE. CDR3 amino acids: CASSPTGFETEAFF. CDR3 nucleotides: TGTGCCAGCAGCCCGACAGGGTTCGAGACTGAAGCTTTCTTT.

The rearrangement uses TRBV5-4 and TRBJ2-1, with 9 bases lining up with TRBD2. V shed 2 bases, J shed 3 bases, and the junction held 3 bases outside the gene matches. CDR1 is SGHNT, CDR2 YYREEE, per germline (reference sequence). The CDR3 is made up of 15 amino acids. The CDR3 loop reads CASSFLAGDYNEQFF. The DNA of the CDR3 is TGTGCCAGCAGCTTTTTAGCGGGGGACTACAATGAGCAGTTCTTC. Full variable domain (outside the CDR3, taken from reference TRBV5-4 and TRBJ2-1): ETGVTQSPTHLIKTRGQQVTLRCSSQSGHNTVSWYQQALGQGPQFIFQYYREEENGRGNFPPRFSGLQFPNYSSELNVNALELDDSALYLCASSFLAGDYNEQFFGPGTRLTVL.

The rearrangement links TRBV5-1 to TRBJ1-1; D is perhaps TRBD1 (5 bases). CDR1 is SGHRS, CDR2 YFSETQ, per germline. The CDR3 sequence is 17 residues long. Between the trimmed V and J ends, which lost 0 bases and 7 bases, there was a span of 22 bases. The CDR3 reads CASSLDLYQGLRNEAFF. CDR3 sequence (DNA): TGCGCCAGCAGCTTGGATCTTTACCAGGGCTTAAGGAATGAAGCTTTCTTT.

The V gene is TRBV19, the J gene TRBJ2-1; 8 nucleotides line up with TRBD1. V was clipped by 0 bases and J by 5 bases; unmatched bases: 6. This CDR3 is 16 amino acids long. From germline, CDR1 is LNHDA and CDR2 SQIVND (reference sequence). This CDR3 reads CASSIDRQGIDNEQFF. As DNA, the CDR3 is TGTGCCAGTAGTATAGATCGACAGGGGATTGACAATGAGCAGTTCTTC.

CDR3 in amino acids: CASSEETGSSYEQYF. CDR3 in DNA: TGTGCCAGCAGTGAAGAGACGGGGAGCTCCTACGAGCAGTACTTC. The rearrangement joins TRBV2 to TRBJ2-7; a possible D gene is TRBD2 (5 bases). Germline CDR1 and CDR2: SNHLY and FYNNEI. The CDR3 consists of 15 residues. V was shortened by 1 base and J by 0 bases, with 10 bases between the two germline ends. Filled out from reference TRBV2 and TRBJ2-7, the complete variable domain reads EPEVTQTPSHQVTQMGQEVILRCVPISNHLYFYWYRQILGQKVEFLVSFYNNEISEKSEIFDDQFSVERPDGSNFTLKIRSTKLEDSAMYFCASSEETGSSYEQYFGPGTRLTVT.

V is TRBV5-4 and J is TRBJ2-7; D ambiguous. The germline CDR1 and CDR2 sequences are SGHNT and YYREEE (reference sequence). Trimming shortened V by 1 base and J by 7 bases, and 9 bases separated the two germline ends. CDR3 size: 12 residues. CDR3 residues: CASSLFSREQYF. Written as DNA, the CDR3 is TGTGCCAGCAGCTTGTTTTCGAGAGAGCAGTACTTC.

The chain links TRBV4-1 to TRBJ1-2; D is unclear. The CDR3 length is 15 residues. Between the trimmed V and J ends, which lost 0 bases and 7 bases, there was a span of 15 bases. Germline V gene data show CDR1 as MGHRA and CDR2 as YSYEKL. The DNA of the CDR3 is TGCGCCAGCAGCCAAGACTTGACCGGGGTTCGTGGCTACACCTTC. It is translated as CASSQDLTGVRGYTF.

CDR3 sequence (DNA): TGTGCCAGCAGCTACGGGGGGGCCCCCCCCTACGAGCAGTACTTC. It is translated as CASSYGGAPPYEQYF. The rearrangement joins TRBV28 to TRBJ2-7; 8 positions agree with TRBD2. CDR1 is MDHEN, CDR2 SYDVKM, per germline. This CDR3 region has 15 residues. Trimming took 6 bases from V and 2 from J; bases not matched to a gene: 9.

The CDR3 DNA follows: TGCAGTGCCGCGTTGAACACTGAAGCTTTCTTT. Translation gives CSAALNTEAFF. The gene calls are TRBV20-1 and TRBJ1-1; no reliable D call. Per germline, CDR1 DFQATT and CDR2 SNEGSKA (reference sequence). Trimming took 6 bases from V and 0 from J, leaving 5 bases between them. The CDR3 runs 11 residues.

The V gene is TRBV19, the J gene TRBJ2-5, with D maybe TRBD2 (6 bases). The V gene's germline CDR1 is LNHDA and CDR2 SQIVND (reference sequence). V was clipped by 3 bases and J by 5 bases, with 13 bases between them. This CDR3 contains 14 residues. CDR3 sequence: CASSIGAGKETQYF. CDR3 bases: TGTGCCAGTAGTATTGGGGCGGGGAAGGAGACCCAGTACTTC.

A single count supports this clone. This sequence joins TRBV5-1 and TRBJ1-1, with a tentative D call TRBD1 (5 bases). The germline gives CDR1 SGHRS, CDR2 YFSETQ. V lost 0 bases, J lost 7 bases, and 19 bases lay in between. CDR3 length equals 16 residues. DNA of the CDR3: TGCGCCAGCAGCTTGGTGGTAGGGGCTCAACGTGATGAAGCTTTCTTT. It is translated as CASSLVVGAQRDEAFF.

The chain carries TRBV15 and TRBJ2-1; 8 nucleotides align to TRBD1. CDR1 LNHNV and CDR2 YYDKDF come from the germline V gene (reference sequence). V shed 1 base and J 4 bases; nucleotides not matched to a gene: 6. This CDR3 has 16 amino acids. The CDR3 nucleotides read TGTGCCACCAGCAGAGGGGTGGACAGGGATTACAATGAGCAGTTCTTC. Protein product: CATSRGVDRDYNEQFF.

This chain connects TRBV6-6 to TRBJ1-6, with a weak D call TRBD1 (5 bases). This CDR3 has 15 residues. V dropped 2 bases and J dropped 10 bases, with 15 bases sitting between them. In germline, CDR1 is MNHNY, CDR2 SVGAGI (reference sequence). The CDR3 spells CASSYGQRGNSPLHF. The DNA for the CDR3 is TGTGCCAGCAGTTACGGCCAACGGGGGAACTCACCCCTCCACTTT.

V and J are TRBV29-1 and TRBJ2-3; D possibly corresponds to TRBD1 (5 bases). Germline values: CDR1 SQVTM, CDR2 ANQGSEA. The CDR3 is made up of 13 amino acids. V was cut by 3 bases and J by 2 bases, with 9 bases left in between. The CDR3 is CSVDDRHTDTQYF. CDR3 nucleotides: TGCAGCGTTGACGACAGACACACAGATACGCAGTATTTT.

CDR3 DNA sequence: TGTGCCAGTAGTATTCCCAGGGGGAACACTGAAGCTTTCTTT. It translates to CASSIPRGNTEAFF. The genes are TRBV19 and TRBJ1-1; D is perhaps TRBD1 (6 bases). Per germline, CDR1 LNHDA and CDR2 SQIVND (reference sequence). The CDR3 runs to 14 residues. With 3 bases removed from V and 1 base from J, the gap between germline ends came to 9 bases.